The present TCR beta chain was sequenced within a study of blood T cell repertoires in COVID-19. Looked up from germline, CDR1 is ENHRY and CDR2 is SYGVKD. CDR3 length equals 14 residues. V lost 2 bases to trimming and J lost 6 bases, with 10 bases between them. The assay was immunoSEQ multiplex PCR, and TCRdb's table has in-frame clones only and misses some. The sample lists approximately 240,000 clones, around 90% occurring once. The chain employs TRBV10-3 and TRBJ2-2, with TRBD2 as a possible D gene (7 bases). Sequencing used PBMCs or T cells enriched from blood (not recorded which). The TCR sequence derives from a woman aged 30 to 39 with acute COVID-19. The chain's CDR3 is CAISERGGPGELFF. The CDR3, as DNA: TGTGCCATCAGTGAGAGGGGGGGGCCCGGGGAGCTGTTTTTT.